These T cell receptor beta chains were read from a single sample in a study of T cells after yellow fever vaccination. TCRdb re-derived calls from the 5' RACE reads in MiXCR, one entry per CDR3 protein. Of approximately 550,000 distinct CDR3 sequences in the sample, 15% to 20% were seen once. Specimen: PBMCs, collected 15 days after the yellow fever booster vaccination. All receptors come from a man aged 30-40 years who received the YFV17D yellow fever vaccine. Both conserved end residues are part of each CDR3. Fields, in order: D gene, J gene, V gene, CDR3 protein. A D gene is named only where the DNA matches it firmly.

>TRBD1|TRBJ2-1|TRBV10-3
CAISEWDRGGHNEQFF
>NA|TRBJ1-1|TRBV5-1
CASTEGGGMNTEAFF
>NA|TRBJ2-3|TRBV28
CASRVRVTDTQYF
>NA|TRBJ2-3|TRBV28
CASRKTGSTDTQYF
>TRBD2|TRBJ2-3|TRBV4-3
CASSQRGLAGSTDTQYF
>NA|TRBJ2-2|TRBV6-1
CASKARNTGELFF
>NA|TRBJ2-3|TRBV11-3
CASSLSGPLADTQYF
>NA|TRBJ2-1|TRBV3-1
CASSQRLAHEQFF
>NA|TRBJ2-7|TRBV30
CAWSFADYEQYF
>NA|TRBJ2-1|TRBV28
CASGAYNEQFF
>TRBD2|TRBJ2-5|TRBV12-3/TRBV12-4
CASSSGGREETQYF
>NA|TRBJ1-1|TRBV29-1
CSVDRRDTEAFF
>TRBD1|TRBJ2-7|TRBV20-1
CSASRTGGVYEQYF
>NA|TRBJ2-1|TRBV10-2
CASTAQTSYNEQFF
>TRBD2|TRBJ2-1|TRBV28
CASSFRLAGVYEQFF
>NA|TRBJ2-1|TRBV4-3
CASSHSIGSGSYNEQFF
>NA|TRBJ2-5|TRBV7-2
CASSKKEGRETQYF
>NA|TRBJ2-3|TRBV20-1
CSARIVGDTQYF
>TRBD2|TRBJ2-1|TRBV10-1
CASASGPYNEQFF
>NA|TRBJ2-5|TRBV20-1
CCAREGLHRDVLAETQYF
>TRBD1|TRBJ2-7|TRBV12-3/TRBV12-4
CASSRTGGSEQYF
>TRBD1|TRBJ2-1|TRBV4-2
CASSQARTGYNEQFF
>TRBD2|TRBJ2-5|TRBV5-6
CASSPRTSGIQAQTQYF
>NA|TRBJ2-7|TRBV7-9
CASSREGSYEQYF
>TRBD1|TRBJ2-7|TRBV4-2
CASSQEGGTGSYEQYF
>TRBD2|TRBJ2-7|TRBV11-1
CASSRGLAIDEQYF
>TRBD1|TRBJ1-2|TRBV5-1
CASSKHRGMDYGYTF
>TRBD2|TRBJ2-2|TRBV3-1
CASSQRLAGIAVGELFF
>NA|TRBJ2-1|TRBV7-2
CASSSPRQDLYLNEQFF
>TRBD2|TRBJ2-1|TRBV12-3/TRBV12-4
CASTSRGTSGYSEQFF
>NA|TRBJ1-1|TRBV27
CASSLAGARGNTEAFF
>TRBD2|TRBJ2-7|TRBV6-6
CASASGNSYEQYF